This TCR beta chain was recorded in a study of blood T cells in healthy people across ages. A single count supports this clonotype. A second roughly 6 to 11 cycle PCR used barcoded and J-beta primers. MiXCR, run by TCRdb on the 5' RACE reads, gives a single entry per CDR3 protein. This repertoire shows some 750,000 distinct CDR3 sequences, 20% to 25% found once; its top ten account for around a fifth. The ends were cut back, 1 base at V and 5 bases at J, with 12 bases in the middle. This CDR3 is 14 amino acids long. Germline loops: CDR1 SGHDT, CDR2 YYEEEE. Sequencing was carried out using blood. The TCR comes from a man in his 70s in good health. The chain has TRBV5-6 and TRBJ1-2, with no clear D. CDR3 residues: CASSLFGRQYGYTF. Here the CDR3 DNA reads TGTGCCAGCAGCTTGTTCGGACGGCAATATGGCTACACCTTC.